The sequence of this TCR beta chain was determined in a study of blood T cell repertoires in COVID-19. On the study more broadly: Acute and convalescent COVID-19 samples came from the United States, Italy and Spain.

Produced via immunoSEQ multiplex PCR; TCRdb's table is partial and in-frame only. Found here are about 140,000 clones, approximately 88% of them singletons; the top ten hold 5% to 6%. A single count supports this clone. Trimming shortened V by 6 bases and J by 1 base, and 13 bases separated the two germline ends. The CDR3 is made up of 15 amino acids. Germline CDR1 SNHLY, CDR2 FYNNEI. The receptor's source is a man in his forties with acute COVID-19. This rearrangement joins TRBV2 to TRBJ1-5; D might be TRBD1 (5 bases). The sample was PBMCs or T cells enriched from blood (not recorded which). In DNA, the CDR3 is TGTGCCAGCAGAAAGACGGGGGAAAGCAATCAGCCCCAGCATTTT. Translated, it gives CASRKTGESNQPQHF.